The subject of this entry is one TCR beta chain. The sample originates from a study of cytomegalovirus exposure and HLA in healthy donors. Study-wide context: Out of 398 genotyped donors, less than 85% belonged to the Caucasian-associated ancestry cluster.

This PCR relied on a set of 60 Vbeta primers and 13 Jbeta primers. Generated by immunoSEQ multiplex PCR, the TCRdb table keeps only in-frame clones and is missing some. The sample includes 200,000 to 250,000 clones. Unrecorded immune exposures were likely, despite nominal health at sampling. CDR3 length: 16 amino acids. Germline CDR1 is MDHEN and CDR2 is SYDVKM. Losses at the gene ends were 4 bases for V and 0 bases for J; bases not matched to a gene: 9. Sequenced sample: PBMCs. The V and J genes are TRBV28 and TRBJ2-7; 7 bases agree with TRBD2. This TCR was recovered from a woman aged 25-40 years in good health and CMV-seropositive. This chain's CDR3 is CASSSLGGRNSYEQYF. The DNA for the CDR3 is TGTGCCAGCAGTTCCTTGGGGGGGAGGAACTCCTACGAGCAGTACTTC.